The 10 T cell receptor beta chains below come from one sample, sequenced in a study of breast tumors, draining lymph nodes, adjacent tissues. Axillary draining lymph nodes of breast cancer patients supplied the node samples. TCRdb re-analysed the multiplex PCR reads in MiXCR, keeping a single row per CDR3 protein. This table holds 150,000 to 200,000 distinct CDR3 sequences, roughly a third found once. The specimen was axillary lymph node tissue. All receptors come from a female donor with breast cancer. Some clones in this sample may be carry-over from other donors' samples.

The table lists this clonotype with many counts. This rearrangement joins TRBV18 to TRBJ1-3, with D unclear. Between the trimmed V and J ends, which lost 3 bases and 3 bases, there was a span of 6 bases. Germline V gives CDR1 KGHSH, CDR2 LQKENI. The CDR3 is 13 residues long. Here the CDR3 reads CASSPYSGNTIYF. CDR3 DNA: TGTGCCAGCTCACCTTACAGTGGAAACACCATATATTTT.

With regard to this clonotype: A much larger clone lies a single base off, so this may be a read error. The chain is built from TRBV12-3 or TRBV12-4 and TRBJ2-6, with D perhaps assigned TRBD1 or TRBD2 (5 bases each). V was pared by 6 bases and J by 4 bases, with 13 bases between. This CDR3 is built from 15 residues. CDR3 in DNA: TGTGCCAGCAGCGACGGGGCGTCGGGGGCCAACGTCCTGACTTTC. Its translation: CASSDGASGANVLTF.

The chain joins TRBV6-1 to TRBJ2-7; 8 bases map to TRBD2. Germline CDR1 and CDR2: MNHNS and SASEGT. V shed 7 bases, J shed 1 base, and the junction held 9 bases outside the gene matches. The CDR3 covers 15 residues. The chain's CDR3 is CASMDWRGASYEQYF. CDR3 coding DNA: TGTGCCAGCATGGATTGGCGGGGGGCGTCCTACGAGCAGTACTTC.

This clonotype has a count of ten or more. The chain joins TRBV5-1 to TRBJ1-5, with D possibly matching TRBD1 (5 bases). The CDR3 sequence is 15 residues long. Trimming pared 2 bases from V and 8 bases from J, leaving 17 bases between. The germline V gene has CDR1 SGHRS and CDR2 YFSETQ. CDR3 bases: TGCGCCAGCAGCTTAAGTCCGGGGGGGGAGAAGCCCCAGCATTTT. Translated, it gives CASSLSPGGEKPQHF.

The chain links TRBV12-3 or TRBV12-4 to TRBJ2-5, with TRBD1 matching 11 bases. This CDR3 has 15 residues. With V trimmed by 6 bases and J by 5 bases, 8 bases remained unmatched. This CDR3 reads CASRLGTGGSETQYF. CDR3 DNA sequence: TGTGCCAGCAGGCTCGGGACAGGGGGAAGTGAGACCCAGTACTTC.

A note on this clonotype: A much larger clone differs from this one at a single base, so this may be a read error. The chain couples TRBV9 to TRBJ1-2; TRBD1 aligns across 7 bases. CDR1 is SGDLS, CDR2 YYNGEE, per germline. CDR3 size: 15 residues. This CDR3 is CASSVAGGQLYGSTF. The CDR3 DNA reads TGTGCCAGCAGCGTAGCAGGGGGACAGCTCTATGGCTCCACCTTC. The full variable domain, its missing parts supplied by reference TRBV9 and TRBJ1-2, is DSGVTQTPKHLITATGQRVTLRCSPRSGDLSVYWYQQSLDQGLQFLIQYYNGEERAKGNILERFSAQQFPDLHSELNLSSLELGDSALYFCASSVAGGQLYGSTFGSGTRLTVV.

This clonotype appeared a few times. In DNA form, the CDR3 reads TGTGCCAGCAGTCGACCCCTCGGGACAGGGGGAGGCTACACCTTC. Residues: CASSRPLGTGGGYTF. The chain recombines TRBV6-2 or TRBV6-3 with TRBJ1-2, with 11 bases fitting TRBD1. Germline V gene sequence: CDR1 MNHEY, CDR2 SVGEGT. This CDR3 has 15 amino acids. With 5 bases clipped from V and 8 bases from J, the junction kept 10 bases outside the gene matches.

Ten or more counts support this clonotype. At one boundary the junction diverges from the germline segment, which might be a read error. This chain links TRBV7-2 with TRBJ2-7; 10 bases agree with TRBD1. In germline, CDR1 is SGHTA, CDR2 FQGNSA. The CDR3 is 15 amino acids. CDR3 amino acids: CASNDRDRGDYEQHF. The CDR3 nucleotides read TGTGCCAGCAACGACCGGGACAGGGGCGACTACGAGCAGCACTTC.

This clonotype was recorded many times. The V and J genes are TRBV5-1 and TRBJ2-7, with 7 bases lining up with TRBD1. Germline lookup yields CDR1 SGHRS and CDR2 YFSETQ. CDR3 length: 13 residues. V lost 2 bases to trimming and J lost 3 bases; unmatched junction nucleotides: 2. This CDR3 reads CASSFTGDYEQYF. For the CDR3, the DNA is TGCGCCAGCAGCTTTACAGGGGACTACGAGCAGTACTTC.

Concerning this clonotype itself: It may be a read error: a sequence one base away is much more abundant. The V and J genes are TRBV18 and TRBJ1-4, with 7 bases matching TRBD1. V lost 5 bases and J lost 6; bases outside the gene matches: 6. The germline CDR1 and CDR2 sequences are KGHSH and LQKENI. This CDR3 spans 14 amino acids. CDR3: CASSAGTEDEKLFF. In nucleotides, the CDR3 is TGTGCCAGCTCAGCCGGGACAGAGGATGAAAAACTGTTTTTT.